A single T cell receptor (beta chain) is shown here with its context. Its antigen is currently unknown. This sample was included in a study of T cells expressing NK-cell markers. General observations from the study: The study found dominant NKG2C+ clonotypes at roughly 1.0-7.0% of CD8+ T cells in over 5 donors.

TCRdb processed the 5' RACE reads again and assigns one entry to each CDR3 protein, with no DNA. In total, the table holds some 600,000 distinct CDR3 sequences. Germline CDR1 and CDR2: DFQATT and SNEGSKA (reference sequence). CDR3 length: 15 residues. The sequencing sample was made of blood T cells: a sorted CD56 or NKG2C T cell subset, CD4+ or CD8+ T cells, or bulk PBMC T cells (not recorded which). The chain couples TRBV20-1 to TRBJ2-3; TCRdb reports TRBD2, a call that lacks DNA to check it against. The sequence was collected from a young man in good health. The CDR3 is CSATGTSGFTDTQYF.